This TCR beta chain was sequenced during a study of response to subunit inactivated influenza vaccine. In TCRdb, the RT-PCR reads were re-called with MiXCR into one record per CDR3 protein. There are a few hundred thousand distinct CDR3 sequences in the sample; about 11% occur only once, and around 10% lies in the top ten. This clonotype was counted between two and nine times. Trimming took 5 bases from V and 5 from J, leaving 12 bases between them. This CDR3 has 14 residues. This sample was shared with a second study, whose subject was T cells expressing NK-cell markers. Per that paper: For TCR beta, cDNA was produced by 5'RACE template switching with UMIs. In about six donors, dominant NKG2C+ clonotypes were about 1.0-8% of CD8+ T cells.

This receptor was obtained from a man aged 50 to 59 who received an inactivated influenza vaccine. J is TRBJ2-2 and V is TRBV12-3 or TRBV12-4, with D possibly matching TRBD1 (6 bases). The sample consisted of PBMCs from blood, taken on the day of vaccination. CDR3 bases: TGTGCCAGCAGTGGAGGACAGATGACCGGGGAGCTGTTTTTT. This sequence encodes CASSGGQMTGELFF.